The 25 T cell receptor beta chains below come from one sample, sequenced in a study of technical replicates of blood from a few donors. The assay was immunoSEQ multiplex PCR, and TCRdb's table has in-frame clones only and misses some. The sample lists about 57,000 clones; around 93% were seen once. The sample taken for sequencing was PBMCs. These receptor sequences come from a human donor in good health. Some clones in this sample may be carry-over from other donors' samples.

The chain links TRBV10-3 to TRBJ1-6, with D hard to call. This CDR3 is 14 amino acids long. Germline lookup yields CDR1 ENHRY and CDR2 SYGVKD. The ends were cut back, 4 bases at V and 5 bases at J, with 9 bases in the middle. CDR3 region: CAISATRNNSPLHF. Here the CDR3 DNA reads TGTGCCATCAGTGCTACGAGGAATAATTCACCCCTCCACTTT.

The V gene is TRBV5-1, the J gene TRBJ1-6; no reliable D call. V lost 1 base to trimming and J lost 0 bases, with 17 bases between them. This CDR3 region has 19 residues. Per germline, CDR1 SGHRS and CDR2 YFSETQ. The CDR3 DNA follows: TGCGCCAGCAGCTTGACATCGGGAGGTCTCAGCTCCTATAATTCACCCCTCCACTTT. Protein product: CASSLTSGGLSSYNSPLHF.

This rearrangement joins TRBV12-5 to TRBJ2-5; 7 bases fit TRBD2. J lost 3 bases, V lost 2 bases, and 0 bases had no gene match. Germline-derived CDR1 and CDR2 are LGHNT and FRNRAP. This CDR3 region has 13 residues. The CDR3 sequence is CASGLRGEETQYF. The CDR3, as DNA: TGTGCTAGTGGTTTGCGGGGGGAAGAGACCCAGTACTTC.

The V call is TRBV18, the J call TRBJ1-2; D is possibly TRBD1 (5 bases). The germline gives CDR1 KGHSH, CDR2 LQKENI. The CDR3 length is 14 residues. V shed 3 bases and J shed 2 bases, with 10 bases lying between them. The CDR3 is CASSPGRINYGYTF. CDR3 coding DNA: TGTGCCAGCTCACCGGGGCGGATAAACTATGGCTACACCTTC.

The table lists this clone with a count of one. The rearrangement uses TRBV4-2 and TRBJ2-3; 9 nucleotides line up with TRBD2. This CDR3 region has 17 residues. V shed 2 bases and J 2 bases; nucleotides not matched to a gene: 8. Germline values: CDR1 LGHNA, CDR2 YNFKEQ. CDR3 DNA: TGTGCCAGCAGCCAATCTATGAGCGGGAGGAACACAGATACGCAGTATTTT. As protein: CASSQSMSGRNTDTQYF.

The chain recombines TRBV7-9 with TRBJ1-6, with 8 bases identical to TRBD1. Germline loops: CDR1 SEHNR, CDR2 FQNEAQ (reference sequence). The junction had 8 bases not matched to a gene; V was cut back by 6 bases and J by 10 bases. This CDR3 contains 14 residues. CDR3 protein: CASRNQGAGSPLHF. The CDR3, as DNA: TGTGCCAGCAGGAATCAGGGGGCGGGATCACCCCTCCACTTT.

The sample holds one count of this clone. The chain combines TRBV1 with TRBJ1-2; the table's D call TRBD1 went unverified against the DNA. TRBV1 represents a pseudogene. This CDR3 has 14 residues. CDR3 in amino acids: CTSSRTPRDYGYTF. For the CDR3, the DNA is TGCACCAGCAGCCGCACCCCCAGGGACTATGGCTACACCTTC.

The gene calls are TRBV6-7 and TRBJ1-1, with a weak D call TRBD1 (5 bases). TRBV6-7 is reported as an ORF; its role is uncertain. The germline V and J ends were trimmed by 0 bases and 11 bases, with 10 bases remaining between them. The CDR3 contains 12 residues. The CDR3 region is CASSYSEGKAFF. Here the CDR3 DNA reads TGTGCCAGCAGTTACTCGGAGGGGAAGGCTTTCTTT.

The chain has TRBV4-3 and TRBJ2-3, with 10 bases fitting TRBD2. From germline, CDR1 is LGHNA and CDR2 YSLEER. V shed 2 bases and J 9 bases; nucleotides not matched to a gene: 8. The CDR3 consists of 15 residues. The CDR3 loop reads CASSQKTSGAGTQYF. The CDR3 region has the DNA TGCGCCAGCAGCCAAAAAACTAGCGGGGCAGGCACGCAGTATTTT.

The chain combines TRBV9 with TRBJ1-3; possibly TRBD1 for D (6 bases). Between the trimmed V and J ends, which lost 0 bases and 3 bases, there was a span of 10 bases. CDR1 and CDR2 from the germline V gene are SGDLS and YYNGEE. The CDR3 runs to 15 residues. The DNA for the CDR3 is TGTGCCAGCAGCGTAGTAGGGGGATTTGGAAACACCATATATTTT. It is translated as CASSVVGGFGNTIYF.

In nucleotides, the CDR3 is TGTGCCAGCAGCCTCACAGGGGAGATTGAAAAACTGTTTTTT. Translation gives CASSLTGEIEKLFF. The chain joins TRBV6-5 to TRBJ1-4; TRBD1 aligns across 7 bases. Germline V gene data show CDR1 as MNHEY and CDR2 as SVGAGI. The V and J ends lost 6 bases and 7 bases, in that order; junction bases with no gene match: 8. The CDR3 runs to 14 residues.

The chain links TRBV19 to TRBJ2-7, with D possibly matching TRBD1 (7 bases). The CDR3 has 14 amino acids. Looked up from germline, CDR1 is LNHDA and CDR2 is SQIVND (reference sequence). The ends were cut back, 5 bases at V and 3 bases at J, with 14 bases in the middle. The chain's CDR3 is CASSYQGGGYEQYF. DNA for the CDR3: TGTGCCAGTAGTTACCAGGGGGGCGGCTACGAGCAGTACTTC.

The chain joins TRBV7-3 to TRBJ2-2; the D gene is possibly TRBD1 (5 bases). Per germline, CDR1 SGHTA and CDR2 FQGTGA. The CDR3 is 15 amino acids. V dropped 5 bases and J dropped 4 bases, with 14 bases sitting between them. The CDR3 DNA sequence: TGTGCCAGCAGCCTCGACAGCCAACTCACCGGGGAGCTGTTTTTT. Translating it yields CASSLDSQLTGELFF.

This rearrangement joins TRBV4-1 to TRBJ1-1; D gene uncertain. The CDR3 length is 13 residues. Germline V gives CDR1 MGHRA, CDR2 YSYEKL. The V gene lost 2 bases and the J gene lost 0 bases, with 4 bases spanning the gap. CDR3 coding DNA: TGCGCCAGCAGCCAACCATTGAACACTGAAGCTTTCTTT. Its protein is CASSQPLNTEAFF.

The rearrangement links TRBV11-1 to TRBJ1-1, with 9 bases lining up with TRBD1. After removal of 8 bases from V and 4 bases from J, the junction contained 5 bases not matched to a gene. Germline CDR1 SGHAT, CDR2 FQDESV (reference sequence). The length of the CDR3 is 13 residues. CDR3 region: CASRRQGGTEAFF. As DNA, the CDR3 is TGTGCCAGCCGACGACAGGGGGGCACTGAAGCTTTCTTT. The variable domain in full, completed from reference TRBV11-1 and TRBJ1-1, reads EAEVAQSPRYKITEKSQAVAFWCDPISGHATLYWYRQILGQGPELLVQFQDESVVDDSQLPKDRFSAERLKGVDSTLKIQPAELGDSAMYLCASRRQGGTEAFFGQGTRLTVV.

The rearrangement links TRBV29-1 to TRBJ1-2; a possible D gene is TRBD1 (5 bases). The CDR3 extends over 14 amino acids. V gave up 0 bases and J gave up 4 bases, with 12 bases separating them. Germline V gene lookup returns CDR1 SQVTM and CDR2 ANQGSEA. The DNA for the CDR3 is TGCAGCGTTGAAGAGTCCGCCGGGGGCTATGGCTACACCTTC. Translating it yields CSVEESAGGYGYTF.

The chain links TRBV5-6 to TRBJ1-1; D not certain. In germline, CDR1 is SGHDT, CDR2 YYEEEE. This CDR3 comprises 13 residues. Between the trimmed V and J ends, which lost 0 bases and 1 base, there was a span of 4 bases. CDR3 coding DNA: TGTGCCAGCAGCTTGGACAGGAACACTGAAGCTTTCTTT. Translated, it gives CASSLDRNTEAFF.

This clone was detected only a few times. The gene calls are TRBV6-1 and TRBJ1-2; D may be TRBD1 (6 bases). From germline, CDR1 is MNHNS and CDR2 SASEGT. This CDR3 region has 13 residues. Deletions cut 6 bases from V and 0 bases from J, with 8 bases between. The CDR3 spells CASRGTTNYGYTF. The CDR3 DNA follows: TGTGCCAGCAGAGGGACAACTAACTATGGCTACACCTTC.

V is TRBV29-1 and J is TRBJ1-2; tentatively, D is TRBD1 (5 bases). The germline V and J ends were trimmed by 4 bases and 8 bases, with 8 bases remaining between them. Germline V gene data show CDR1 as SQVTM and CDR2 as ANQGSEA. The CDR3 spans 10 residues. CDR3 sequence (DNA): TGCAGCGTTGGGGAGGGGGGCTACACCTTC. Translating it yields CSVGEGGYTF.

The CDR3 sequence: CTSSQPTKLAGEGNEQFF. Here the CDR3 DNA reads TGCACCAGCAGCCAACCAACCAAACTAGCGGGAGAAGGGAATGAGCAGTTCTTC. The chain combines TRBV1 with TRBJ2-1; the D segment call TRBD2 is taken from the table without a DNA check. TRBV1 counts as a pseudogene. The CDR3 spans 18 residues.

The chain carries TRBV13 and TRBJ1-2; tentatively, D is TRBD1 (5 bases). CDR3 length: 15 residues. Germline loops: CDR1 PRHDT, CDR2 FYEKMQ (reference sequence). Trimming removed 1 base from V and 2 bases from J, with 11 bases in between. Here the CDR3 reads CASSLEGQANYGYTF. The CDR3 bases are TGTGCCAGCAGCTTAGAGGGGCAGGCGAACTATGGCTACACCTTC.

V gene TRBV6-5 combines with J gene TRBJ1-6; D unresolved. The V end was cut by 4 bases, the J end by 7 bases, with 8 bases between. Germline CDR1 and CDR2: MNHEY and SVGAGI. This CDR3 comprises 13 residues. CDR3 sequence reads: CASSSPRNSPLHF. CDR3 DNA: TGTGCCAGCAGTTCCCCGAGGAATTCACCCCTCCACTTT.

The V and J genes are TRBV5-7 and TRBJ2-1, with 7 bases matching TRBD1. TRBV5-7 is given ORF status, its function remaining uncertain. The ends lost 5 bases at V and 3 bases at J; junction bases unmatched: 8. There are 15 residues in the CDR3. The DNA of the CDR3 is TGTGCCAGCAGGCCCGGGACAGCAGACTACAATGAGCAGTTCTTC. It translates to CASRPGTADYNEQFF.

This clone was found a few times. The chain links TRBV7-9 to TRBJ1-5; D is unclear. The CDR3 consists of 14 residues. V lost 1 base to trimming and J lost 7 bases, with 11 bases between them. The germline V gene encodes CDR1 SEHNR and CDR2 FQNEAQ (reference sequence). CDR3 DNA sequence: TGTGCCAGCAGCTTAGAATCTTCAGTGCAGCCCCAGCATTTT. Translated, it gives CASSLESSVQPQHF.

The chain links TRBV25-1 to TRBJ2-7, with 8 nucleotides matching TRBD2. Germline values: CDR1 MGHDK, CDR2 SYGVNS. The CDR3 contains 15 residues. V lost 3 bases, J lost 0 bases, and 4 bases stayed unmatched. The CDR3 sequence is CASSDPSGPSYEQYF. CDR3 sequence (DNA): TGTGCCAGCAGTGACCCTAGCGGGCCCTCCTACGAGCAGTACTTC.